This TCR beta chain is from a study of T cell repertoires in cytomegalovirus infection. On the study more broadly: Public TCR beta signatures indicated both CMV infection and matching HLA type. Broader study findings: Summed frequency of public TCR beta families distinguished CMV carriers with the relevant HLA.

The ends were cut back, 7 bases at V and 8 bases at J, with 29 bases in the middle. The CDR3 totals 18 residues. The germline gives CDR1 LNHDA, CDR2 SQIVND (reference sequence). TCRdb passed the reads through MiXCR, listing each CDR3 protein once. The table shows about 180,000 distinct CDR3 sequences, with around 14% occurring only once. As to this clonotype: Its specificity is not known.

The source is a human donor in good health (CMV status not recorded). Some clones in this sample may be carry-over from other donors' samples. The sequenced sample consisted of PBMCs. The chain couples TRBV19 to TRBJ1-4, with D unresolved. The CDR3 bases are TGTGCCAGTACCCCCTTAGCCGCCGCGACACCAAAGGAAGAAAAACTGTTTTTT. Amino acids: CASTPLAAATPKEEKLFF.